Shown below are 25 T cell receptor beta chains from a single sample sequenced in a study of tumor and adjacent non-tumor tissue in lung cancer. No cell sorting was done before RNA was extracted from the tissue. TCRbeta libraries were built with three rounds of nested PCR, modified from ARM-PCR. TCRdb re-called the multiplex PCR reads with MiXCR, one entry per CDR3 protein. The sample lists about 110,000 distinct CDR3 sequences; about 87% were seen once. The sequenced material came from lung tumor tissue. The receptors were gathered from a man in his sixties or seventies with non-small cell lung cancer.

The table lists this clonotype with a few counts. This could be a read error, since a much larger clone is one nucleotide away. The chain is built from TRBV11-2 and TRBJ2-7, with 7 bases matching TRBD2. The CDR3 consists of 14 residues. CDR1 SGHAT and CDR2 FQNNGV come from the germline V gene. This CDR3 reads CTSSLAGQVYEQYF. Written as DNA, the CDR3 is TGTACCAGCAGCTTAGCGGGTCAGGTGTACGAGCAGTACTTC.

Regarding this clonotype: Since no conserved phenylalanine or tryptophan closes the CDR3, a read error is the likely cause. The chain links TRBV10-3 to TRBJ2-2; D remains unclear. The CDR3 is made up of 15 amino acids. V lost 3 bases and J lost 0, with 8 bases in between. Germline values: CDR1 ENHRY, CDR2 SYGVKD. The CDR3 is CAISELAANTGELFL. CDR3 DNA: TGTGCCATCAGTGAACTTGCCGCGAACACCGGGGAGCTGTTTTTG.

The chain uses TRBV19 and TRBJ2-1; 9 nucleotides align to TRBD2. Germline CDR1 LNHDA, CDR2 SQIVND (reference sequence). The CDR3 extends over 16 amino acids. Losses at the gene ends were 0 bases for V and 7 bases for J; bases not matched to a gene: 7. The CDR3 sequence is CASSIDGAGGYNEQFF. DNA for the CDR3: TGTGCCAGTAGTATAGATGGAGCGGGGGGCTATAATGAGCAGTTCTTC.

Worth noting for this clonotype: An end of the junction does not agree with germline; a read error may underlie this. J is TRBJ2-7 and V is TRBV5-4; D is undetermined. This CDR3 has 15 amino acids. Germline-derived CDR1 and CDR2 are SGHNT and YYREEE (reference sequence). The CDR3 nucleotides read TGTGCCAACAGCCAAGGGCAGATTAAAACCTACGAGCAGTACTTC. Amino acids: CANSQGQIKTYEQYF.

This clonotype was found a few times. A much larger clone lies one base from this, so it may be a read error. V gene TRBV30 combines with J gene TRBJ2-7; 8 bases agree with TRBD1. CDR3 size: 12 residues. Per the germline V gene, CDR1 is GTSNPN and CDR2 is SVGIG (reference sequence). CDR3 nucleotide sequence: TGTGCCCGGAGTGCACAGGGGGGCGAGCAGTACTTC. Its protein product is CARSAQGGEQYF.

Turning to this clonotype: At one end the junction does not follow the germline gene, possibly because of a read error. The chain recombines TRBV20-1 with TRBJ2-2; 7 bases match TRBD2. The CDR3 is 15 amino acids. Germline V gene data show CDR1 as DFQATT and CDR2 as SNEGSKA (reference sequence). CDR3 DNA: TGCAGTGCTAGAGATTCAGGCCGGGAGGTCGGGGAGCTACTTTTT. Translation gives CSARDSGREVGELLF.

As regards this clonotype: Relative to the germline gene, one junction end is altered; a read error may explain this. The chain has TRBV6-2 or TRBV6-3 and TRBJ2-3; weak D call: TRBD1 (5 bases). TRBJ1-5 explains the end of the DNA better; the J call may be wrong. The CDR3 loop spans 15 amino acids. Germline assignment: CDR1 MNHEY and CDR2 SVGEGT. The CDR3 nucleotides are TGTACCAGCAGTTACCGGGCCCCGCAGACAGATAGGCAGCATTTT. This translates into CTSSYRAPQTDRQHF.

The gene calls are TRBV19 and TRBJ2-5; 7 bases are a match to TRBD1. Germline V CDR1 and CDR2: LNHDA, SQIVND (reference sequence). This CDR3 region has 13 residues. Trimming at V came to 6 bases and at J to 3 bases, leaving 4 bases not matched to a gene. Written as DNA, the CDR3 is TGTGCCAGTAGAGCAGGGACAGAAGAGACCCAGTACTTC. Translation: CASRAGTEETQYF.

The table lists this clonotype with many counts. The chain joins TRBV5-6 to TRBJ2-2, with unresolved D. CDR3 size: 15 residues. Germline CDR1 is SGHDT and CDR2 is YYEEEE. With 2 bases removed from V and 0 bases from J, the gap between germline ends came to 8 bases. Here the CDR3 reads CASSFAFANTGELFF. CDR3 in DNA: TGTGCCAGCAGCTTTGCATTTGCGAACACCGGGGAGCTGTTTTTT.

This clonotype was seen a handful of times. The rearrangement links TRBV11-2 to TRBJ2-7; D is undetermined. The CDR3 spans 14 residues. Per the germline V gene, CDR1 is SGHAT and CDR2 is FQNNGV. The ends were cut back, 3 bases at V and 4 bases at J, with 13 bases in the middle. In DNA, the CDR3 is TGTGCCAGCAGCTTGTCGGCGGCGCCGTACGAGCAGTACTTC. Residues: CASSLSAAPYEQYF. Full variable domain (remainder filled in from reference TRBV11-2 and TRBJ2-7): EAGVAQSPRYKIIEKRQSVAFWCNPISGHATLYWYQQILGQGPKLLIQFQNNGVVDDSQLPKDRFSAERLKGVDSTLKIQPAKLEDSAVYLCASSLSAAPYEQYFGPGTRLTVT.

This clonotype is medium-sized. V and J are TRBV6-1 and TRBJ2-1, with 11 positions matching TRBD2. This CDR3 contains 16 residues. CDR1 and CDR2 (germline): MNHNS, SASEGT. The ends lost 4 bases at V and 7 bases at J; junction bases unmatched: 9. The CDR3 sequence: CASSAMIAGGHNEQFF. The CDR3 nucleotides are TGTGCCAGCAGTGCTATGATAGCGGGAGGGCATAATGAGCAGTTCTTC.

V usage is TRBV29-1 and J usage is TRBJ1-2; 7 bases agree with TRBD1. Germline loops: CDR1 SQVTM, CDR2 ANQGSEA. This CDR3 contains 13 residues. This CDR3 reads CSVETGLGYGYTF. Written as DNA, the CDR3 is TGCAGTGTCGAGACAGGGTTGGGATATGGCTACACCTTC.

The V call is TRBV11-1, the J call TRBJ2-5; D is unclear. CDR1 is SGHAT, CDR2 FQDESV, per germline (reference sequence). Trimming shortened V by 3 bases and J by 4 bases, and 15 bases separated the two germline ends. The CDR3 runs to 15 residues. The CDR3 DNA is TGTGCCAGCAGCTTGGGTAGGATTAATCGAGAGACCCAGTACTTC. It specifies CASSLGRINRETQYF. Using reference TRBV11-1 and TRBJ2-5 for the parts outside the CDR3, the full variable domain is EAEVAQSPRYKITEKSQAVAFWCDPISGHATLYWYRQILGQGPELLVQFQDESVVDDSQLPKDRFSAERLKGVDSTLKIQPAELGDSAMYLCASSLGRINRETQYFGPGTRLLVL.

The sample holds one count of this clonotype. Mismatch with germline at one junction end may stem from a read error. The CDR3 protein is CANSQTSEETQYF. In nucleotides, the CDR3 is TGTGCCAACAGCCAAACTAGCGAAGAGACCCAGTACTTC. The rearrangement uses TRBV4-2 and TRBJ2-5; 7 bases line up with TRBD2. There are 13 residues in the CDR3. Germline assignment: CDR1 LGHNA and CDR2 YNFKEQ.

The gene calls are TRBV29-1 and TRBJ2-7; D ambiguous. The V gene's germline CDR1 is SQVTM and CDR2 ANQGSEA. V lost 2 bases to trimming and J lost 2 bases, with 13 bases between them. The CDR3 is 14 amino acids. The CDR3 loop reads CSVEMAGSTYEQYF. The CDR3 DNA follows: TGCAGCGTTGAAATGGCTGGATCGACCTACGAGCAGTACTTC.

The chain uses TRBV18 and TRBJ2-1; 9 bases align to TRBD2. The CDR3 has 15 residues. Germline V CDR1 and CDR2: KGHSH, LQKENI. The J segment lost 2 bases and the V segment lost 5 bases, leaving 4 bases of the junction unmatched. CDR3 coding DNA: TGTGCCAGCTCAGCAGCTAGCGGGACCTACAATGAGCAGTTCTTC. Its translation: CASSAASGTYNEQFF.

Comments on this clonotype: At one of its ends the junction is not consistent with the germline gene, which may arise from a read error. The chain has TRBV11-1 and TRBJ2-5; 11 bases fit TRBD1. In germline, CDR1 is SGHAT, CDR2 FQDESV (reference sequence). The CDR3 contains 14 residues. The CDR3 spells CVSKRTGGSETHYF. CDR3 DNA sequence: TGTGTCAGCAAGAGGACAGGGGGCTCGGAGACCCACTACTTC.

The genes are TRBV10-3 and TRBJ2-1; D is possibly TRBD2 (5 bases). CDR3 length: 16 amino acids. Germline V gives CDR1 ENHRY, CDR2 SYGVKD. CDR3 coding DNA: TGTACCGTCAGGTCCCACACTAGTGGGAGTTACAATGAGCAGTTCTTC. Translated, it gives CTVRSHTSGSYNEQFF.

This clonotype was detected only a few times. With a much larger clone just one base away, this may be a read error. The V gene is TRBV5-8, the J gene TRBJ1-1, with D possibly being TRBD1 (5 bases). This CDR3 region has 14 residues. V was clipped by 3 bases and J by 4 bases, with 13 bases between them. Germline V gene sequence: CDR1 SGHTS, CDR2 YDEGEE. CDR3 nucleotides: TGTGCCAGCAGCTCCCGGTCTAGGGGCACTGAAGCTTTCTTT. Encoded protein: CASSSRSRGTEAFF.

This clonotype showed up just once. The CDR3 bases are TGTGCCAGCAGTTTACCCCGGGATAGCCCTGCGCATAGCTACACCTTC. It yields the protein CASSLPRDSPAHSYTF. V gene TRBV12-3 or TRBV12-4 combines with J gene TRBJ1-2; D gene uncertain. Trimming cost V 2 bases and J 9 bases, with 22 bases left between them. This CDR3 comprises 16 residues.

Concerning this clonotype itself: This is likely a read error, given that the CDR3 carries no conserved phenylalanine or tryptophan at its end. No DNA is shown, since the ends of the CDR3 on it are uncertain; the CDR3 is the one TCRdb lists. The chain links TRBV4-1 to TRBJ2-7; the DNA was not used to check the table's D call, TRBD2. The CDR3 contains 16 residues when both ends are counted. The germline V gene has CDR1 MGHRA and CDR2 YSYEKL. The CDR3 spells CVSSRTLAGEGDKQYY.

To note about this clonotype: The junction and the germline gene differ at one end; a read error may be behind it. The V and J genes are TRBV12-5 and TRBJ1-5, with D possibly matching TRBD1 (5 bases). There are 13 residues in the CDR3. Germline CDR1 is LGHNT and CDR2 is FRNRAP. The CDR3 here is CASGFDRNHPQNF. CDR3 DNA: TGTGCTAGTGGCTTTGACAGAAATCACCCCCAGAATTTT.

This rearrangement joins TRBV6-5 to TRBJ2-1; 10 bases align to TRBD2. The V gene's germline CDR1 is MNHEY and CDR2 SVGAGI. Unmatched junction bases numbered 9, after V lost 6 bases and J lost 7 bases. The CDR3 runs to 15 residues. CDR3 in DNA: TGTGCCAGCAGAACCCTAGCGGGAGTGGAGAATGAGCAGTTCTTC. Its protein product is CASRTLAGVENEQFF.

Turning to this clonotype: One end of the junction fails to match germline, which may point to a read error. The rearrangement links TRBV11-2 to TRBJ2-7; D gene ambiguous. Looked up from germline, CDR1 is SGHAT and CDR2 is FQNNGV. CDR3 length: 13 residues. The CDR3, as DNA: TGTGCCAGCGGCCAATGGATCGAGCGCGAGCAATACTTC. This translates into CASGQWIEREQYF.

This chain links TRBV4-3 with TRBJ2-1; D may be TRBD2 (5 bases). The CDR3 sequence is 16 residues long. Germline V gives CDR1 LGHNA, CDR2 YSLEER. V dropped 2 bases and J dropped 5 bases, with 16 bases sitting between them. CDR3 coding DNA: TGCGCCAGCAGCCAATATTCACGGGATCAGGACAATGAGCAGTTCTTC. It translates to CASSQYSRDQDNEQFF.